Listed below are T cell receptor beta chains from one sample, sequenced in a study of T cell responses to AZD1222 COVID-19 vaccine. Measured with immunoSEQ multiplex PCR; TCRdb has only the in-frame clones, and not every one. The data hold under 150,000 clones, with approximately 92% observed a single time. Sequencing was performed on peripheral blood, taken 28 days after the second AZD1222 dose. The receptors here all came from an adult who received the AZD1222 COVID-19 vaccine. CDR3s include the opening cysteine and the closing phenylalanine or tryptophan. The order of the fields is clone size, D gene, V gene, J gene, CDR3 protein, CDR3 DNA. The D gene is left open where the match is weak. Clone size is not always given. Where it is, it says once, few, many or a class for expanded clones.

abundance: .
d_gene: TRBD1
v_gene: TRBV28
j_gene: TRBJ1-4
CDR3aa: CASSGYLDRGRTNEKLFF
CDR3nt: TGTGCCAGCAGTGGTTATCTAGACAGGGGAAGAACTAATGAAAAACTGTTTTTT

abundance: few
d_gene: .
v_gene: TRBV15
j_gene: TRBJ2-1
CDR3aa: CATSRDSHEQFF
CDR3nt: TGTGCCACCAGCAGGGACAGCCATGAGCAGTTCTTC

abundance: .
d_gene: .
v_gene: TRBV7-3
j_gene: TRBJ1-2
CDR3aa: CASSLGGRHGYTF
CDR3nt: TGTGCCAGCAGCTTAGGAGGCCGTCATGGCTACACCTTC

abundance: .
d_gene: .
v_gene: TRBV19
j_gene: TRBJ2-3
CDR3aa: CASSPGHQGTDTQYF
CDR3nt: TGTGCCAGTAGTCCGGGACACCAAGGCACAGATACGCAGTATTTT

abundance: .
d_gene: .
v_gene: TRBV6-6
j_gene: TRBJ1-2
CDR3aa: CASGVGDGYTF
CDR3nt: TGTGCCAGCGGGGTGGGGGATGGCTACACCTTC

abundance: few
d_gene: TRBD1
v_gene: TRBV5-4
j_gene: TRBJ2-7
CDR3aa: CASSIEGQDSYEQYF
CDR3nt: TGTGCCAGCAGCATAGAGGGACAGGACTCCTACGAGCAGTACTTC

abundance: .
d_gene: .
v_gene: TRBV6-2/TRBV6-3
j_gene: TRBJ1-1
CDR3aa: CASSYSGRGRTEAFF
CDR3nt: TGTGCCAGCAGTTACTCGGGACGGGGGAGAACTGAAGCTTTCTTT

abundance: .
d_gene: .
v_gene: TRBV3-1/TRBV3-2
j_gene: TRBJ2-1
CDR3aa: CASSDAQGQIISYNEQFF
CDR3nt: TGTGCCAGCAGCGATGCCCAAGGACAGATTATTTCCTACAATGAGCAGTTCTTC

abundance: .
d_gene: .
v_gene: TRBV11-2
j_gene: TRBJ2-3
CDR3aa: CASSSGPKDTQYF
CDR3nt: TGTGCCAGCAGCTCCGGGCCCAAAGATACGCAGTATTTT

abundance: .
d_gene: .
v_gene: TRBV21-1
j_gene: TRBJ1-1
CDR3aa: CASSKATGKGSEAFF
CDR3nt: TGTGCCAGCAGCAAAGCTACAGGAAAGGGATCTGAAGCTTTCTTT

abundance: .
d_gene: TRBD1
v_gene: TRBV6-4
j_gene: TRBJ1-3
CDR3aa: CASSEGQGGNTIYF
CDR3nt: TGTGCCAGCAGTGAGGGACAGGGGGGAAACACCATATATTTT

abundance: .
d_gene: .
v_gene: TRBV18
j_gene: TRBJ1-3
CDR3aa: CASSPSGWALEGGNTIYF
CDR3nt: TGTGCCAGCTCACCATCCGGCTGGGCTCTCGAGGGGGGAAACACCATATATTTT

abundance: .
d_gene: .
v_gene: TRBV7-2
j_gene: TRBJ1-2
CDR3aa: CASSSPSNKWGYTF
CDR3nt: TGTGCCAGCAGCTCGCCAAGTAATAAGTGGGGCTACACCTTC

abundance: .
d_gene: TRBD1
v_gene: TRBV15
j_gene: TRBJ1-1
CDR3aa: CATSRKGQRNTEAFF
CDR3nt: TGTGCCACCAGCAGAAAGGGACAGAGGAACACTGAAGCTTTCTTT

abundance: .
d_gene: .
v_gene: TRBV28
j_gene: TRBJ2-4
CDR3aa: CASSWQGFGKNIQYF
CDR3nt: TGTGCCAGCAGTTGGCAGGGGTTTGGCAAAAACATTCAGTACTTC

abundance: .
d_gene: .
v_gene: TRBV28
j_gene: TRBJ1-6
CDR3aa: CASSLLLGGNSPLHF
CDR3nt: TGTGCCAGCAGCCTGCTATTAGGAGGGAATTCACCCCTCCACTTT

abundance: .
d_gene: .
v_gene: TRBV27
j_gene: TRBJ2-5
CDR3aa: CASSGFIGRQETQYF
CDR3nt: TGTGCCAGCAGCGGATTCATTGGTCGTCAAGAGACCCAGTACTTC

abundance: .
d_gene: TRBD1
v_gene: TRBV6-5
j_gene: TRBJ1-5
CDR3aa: CASRTTGVQPQHF
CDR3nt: TGTGCCAGCAGGACGACAGGGGTTCAGCCCCAGCATTTT

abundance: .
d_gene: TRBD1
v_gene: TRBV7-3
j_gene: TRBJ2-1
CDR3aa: CASSLQGAHQNNEQFF
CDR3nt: TGTGCCAGCAGCTTACAGGGGGCCCACCAAAACAATGAGCAGTTCTTC

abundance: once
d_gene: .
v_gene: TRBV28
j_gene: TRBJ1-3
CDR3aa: CSTGYGNTIYF
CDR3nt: TGCTCTACAGGGTACGGAAACACCATATATTTT